The rows below give T cell receptor beta chains drawn from one sample of a study of T cell responses to AZD1222 COVID-19 vaccine. The data were produced by immunoSEQ multiplex PCR, yet TCRdb's version contains in-frame clones alone and is incomplete. The repertoire has about 100,000 clones, 90% of them found once; the top ten carry 1% to 1.5%. The specimen was peripheral blood, collected on day 0 of AZD1222 vaccination. Every receptor here comes from an adult in good health. Both conserved end residues are part of each CDR3. D genes are given only for firm matches. Rows give clone size only sometimes, using once, few, many, or a class for an expanded clone.

J gene	D gene	clone size	V gene	CDR3 protein	CDR3 DNA
TRBJ2-7	TRBD2	.	TRBV29-1	CSVDGLAGAYEQYF	TGCAGCGTTGATGGACTAGCGGGGGCCTACGAGCAGTACTTC
TRBJ2-5	TRBD1	.	TRBV3-1/TRBV3-2	CASSYQGAETQYF	TGTGCCAGCAGCTACCAGGGGGCTGAGACCCAGTACTTC
TRBJ2-3	TRBD2	.	TRBV28	CASSRGGGSSTDTQYF	TGTGCCAGCAGTCGTGGGGGGGGGAGCAGCACAGATACGCAGTATTTT
TRBJ1-2	.	.	TRBV20-1	CSASTPGYSYGYTF	TGCAGTGCTAGTACGCCAGGATATTCCTATGGCTACACCTTC
TRBJ1-2	.	.	TRBV10-1	CANRANYGYTF	TGCGCCAACAGGGCTAACTATGGCTACACCTTC
TRBJ1-6	TRBD1	.	TRBV5-1	CASSFTGEGSPLHF	TGCGCCAGCAGCTTCACAGGGGAGGGTTCACCCCTCCACTTT
TRBJ1-1	.	.	TRBV28	CASNSQGIAEAFF	TGTGCCAGCAATTCTCAGGGGATCGCTGAAGCTTTCTTT
TRBJ2-1	.	.	TRBV11-3	CASSPLNGYNEQFF	TGTGCCAGCAGCCCCCTTAATGGCTACAATGAGCAGTTCTTC
TRBJ2-3	TRBD2	.	TRBV19	CASSIGSGGGTDTQYF	TGTGCCAGTAGTATAGGATCGGGGGGGGGCACAGATACGCAGTATTTT
TRBJ1-6	.	few	TRBV6-1	CASSEQIGSPLHF	TGTGCCAGCAGTGAACAAATTGGTTCACCCCTCCACTTT
TRBJ1-1	TRBD1	.	TRBV5-1	CASSGTGTGITEAFF	TGCGCCAGCAGCGGAACCGGGACAGGGATCACTGAAGCTTTCTTT
TRBJ1-6	.	.	TRBV7-9	CASSLKRGAGADSPLHF	TGTGCCAGCAGCCTCAAAAGGGGGGCAGGGGCGGATTCACCCCTCCACTTT
TRBJ2-1	.	.	TRBV24-1	CATGALGLYNEQFF	TGTGCCACCGGGGCTCTGGGGCTTTACAATGAGCAGTTCTTC
TRBJ2-3	TRBD1	once	TRBV5-1	CASSLTTGDMDTQYF	TGCGCCAGCAGCTTGACGACAGGGGACATGGATACGCAGTATTTT
TRBJ1-1	.	.	TRBV12-2	CASRLVRGQGPNTEAFF	TGTGCAAGTCGCTTAGTTCGAGGGCAGGGGCCGAACACTGAAGCTTTCTTT
TRBJ1-2	TRBD1	.	TRBV19	CASTRTGENYGYTF	TGTGCCAGTACCCGGACAGGGGAGAACTATGGCTACACCTTC